These 18 T cell receptor beta chains were all obtained from the same sample, sequenced in a study of T cell responses to AZD1222 COVID-19 vaccine. Sequenced by immunoSEQ multiplex PCR; TCRdb stores in-frame clones only, minus some. Of about 100,000 clones listed, 80% to 90% are singletons. Sequenced material: peripheral blood, taken on day 0 of AZD1222 vaccination. The receptors derive from an adult in good health.

This chain joins TRBV9 and TRBJ1-3; D is unclear. Trimming took off 0 bases at V and 0 bases at J, with 10 bases between the two ends. CDR3 length: 16 amino acids. Per the germline V gene, CDR1 is SGDLS and CDR2 is YYNGEE. The CDR3 bases are TGTGCCAGCAGCGTAGGAGGAGTACTCTCTGGAAACACCATATATTTT. This encodes CASSVGGVLSGNTIYF.

The chain recombines TRBV27 with TRBJ1-1; D remains ambiguous. CDR3 size: 15 residues. The ends were cut back, 5 bases at V and 3 bases at J, with 16 bases in the middle. Germline V gene data show CDR1 as MNHEY and CDR2 as SMNVEV (reference sequence). The CDR3 DNA reads TGTGCCAGCAGTCGACAAAGCCGGCCTGACACTGAAGCTTTCTTT. This gives the protein CASSRQSRPDTEAFF.

The rearrangement joins TRBV4-3 to TRBJ1-5; D is perhaps TRBD1 (6 bases). V was trimmed by 4 bases and J by 0 bases, leaving 25 bases between them. Germline-derived CDR1 and CDR2 are LGHNA and YSLEER. This CDR3 has 20 residues. CDR3 protein: CASSPGPGGGAQHSNQPQHF. As DNA, the CDR3 is TGCGCCAGCAGCCCAGGCCCCGGAGGGGGGGCCCAACATAGCAATCAGCCCCAGCATTTT.

V gene TRBV19 combines with J gene TRBJ1-4; D perhaps matches TRBD1 (5 bases). V lost 3 bases and J 9 bases, leaving 14 bases between the germline ends. This CDR3 has 14 amino acids. Germline-derived CDR1 and CDR2 are LNHDA and SQIVND (reference sequence). This chain's CDR3 is CASSIGNRGQKLFF. The CDR3 nucleotides are TGTGCCAGTAGTATCGGCAATAGGGGACAAAAACTGTTTTTT.

In nucleotides, the CDR3 is TGCGCCAGCAGCCCCAGGGGGGCTAATGAAAAACTGTTTTTT. Amino acid sequence: CASSPRGANEKLFF. V usage is TRBV4-3 and J usage is TRBJ1-4; 7 nucleotides align to TRBD1. The CDR3 has 14 amino acids. V trimming: 4 bases; J trimming: 3 bases; junction bases outside the gene matches: 2. The germline V gene encodes CDR1 LGHNA and CDR2 YSLEER.

This clone was seen only once. CDR3 coding DNA: TGCAGCGCCCGACTGGAGGCAAACACTGAAGCTTTCTTT. Translation gives CSARLEANTEAFF. The chain links TRBV29-1 to TRBJ1-1, with D unclear. This CDR3 has 13 residues. Between the trimmed V and J ends, which lost 7 bases and 2 bases, there was a span of 14 bases. Germline CDR1 SQVTM, CDR2 ANQGSEA.

CDR3 nucleotide sequence: TGTGCCTGGAGCTGGGACGGTAGTTATGGCTACACCTTC. Translation: CAWSWDGSYGYTF. The chain recombines TRBV30 with TRBJ1-2; D possibly corresponds to TRBD1 (5 bases). Trimming pared 3 bases from V and 5 bases from J, leaving 13 bases between. This CDR3 spans 13 amino acids. CDR1 is GTSNPN, CDR2 SVGIG, per germline (reference sequence).

The CDR3 loop is CASSRKETGSPATNEKLFF. CDR3 DNA sequence: TGCGCCAGCAGCCGGAAGGAGACAGGGTCCCCTGCAACTAATGAAAAACTGTTTTTT. The gene calls are TRBV5-1 and TRBJ1-4; 7 positions match TRBD1. The length of the CDR3 is 19 residues. CDR1 SGHRS and CDR2 YFSETQ come from the germline V gene. V lost 4 bases and J lost 0; bases outside the gene matches: 15.

The chain is built from TRBV5-6 and TRBJ1-3, with TRBD1 identical over 7 bases. The J segment lost 3 bases and the V segment lost 2 bases, leaving 5 bases of the junction unmatched. Germline V gene lookup returns CDR1 SGHDT and CDR2 YYEEEE. This CDR3 contains 15 residues. The CDR3 loop reads CASSFVTGLGNTIYF. The CDR3 region has the DNA TGTGCCAGCAGCTTCGTGACAGGGCTTGGAAACACCATATATTTT.

This sequence joins TRBV7-8 and TRBJ1-2; a possible D gene is TRBD1 (5 bases). Germline-derived CDR1 and CDR2 are SGHVS and FQNEAQ. This CDR3 spans 15 amino acids. Trimming stripped 5 bases from V and 1 base from J, with 14 bases between. CDR3 region: CASSPRGLSNYGYTF. The CDR3 DNA reads as TGTGCCAGCAGCCCCCGGGGGTTGAGTAACTATGGCTACACCTTC.

This rearrangement joins TRBV4-1 to TRBJ1-2; tentative D call: TRBD1 (5 bases). CDR1 is MGHRA and CDR2 is YSYEKL in the germline V gene. The CDR3 is 14 residues long. The V and J ends lost 0 bases and 4 bases respectively, with 9 bases between them. The CDR3 loop is CASSQETVAYGYTF. DNA for the CDR3: TGCGCCAGCAGCCAAGAGACAGTGGCCTATGGCTACACCTTC.

The CDR3 DNA is TGTGCCAGCAGCTTGGGGGGACAGGGGAGAAGGTCTGGAAACACCATATATTTT. Amino acid sequence: CASSLGGQGRRSGNTIYF. This chain connects TRBV5-4 to TRBJ1-3; 10 nucleotides align to TRBD1. With V trimmed by 0 bases and J by 1 base, 7 bases remained unmatched. The CDR3 loop spans 18 amino acids. Germline values: CDR1 SGHNT, CDR2 YYREEE (reference sequence).

J is TRBJ2-7 and V is TRBV10-3; D perhaps matches TRBD1 (6 bases). The CDR3 extends over 12 amino acids. CDR1 is ENHRY and CDR2 is SYGVKD in the germline V gene. V shed 5 bases and J shed 5 bases, with 10 bases lying between them. This CDR3 reads CAISKAGDEQYF. In nucleotides, the CDR3 is TGTGCCATCAGTAAAGCAGGGGACGAGCAGTACTTC.

This chain joins TRBV10-3 and TRBJ2-7; TRBD2 matches 11 bases. The germline CDR1 and CDR2 sequences are ENHRY and SYGVKD. This CDR3 contains 15 residues. The J segment lost 6 bases and the V segment lost 6 bases, leaving 10 bases of the junction unmatched. For the CDR3, the DNA is TGTGCCATCAGGCCTAGCGGGAGGCGTGATGGCGAGCAGTACTTC. This translates into CAIRPSGRRDGEQYF.

With respect to this clone: Relative to the germline gene, one junction end is altered; a read error may explain this. This sequence joins TRBV4-1 and TRBJ1-4; D is perhaps TRBD1 (5 bases). Germline V lookup: CDR1 MGHRA, CDR2 YSYEKL. The CDR3 totals 12 residues. The CDR3 region is CAGRDRNEKLFF. For the CDR3, the DNA is TGCGCCGGCAGGGACCGTAATGAAAAACTGTTTTTT.

The rearrangement joins TRBV6-5 to TRBJ2-3, with TRBD2 as a possible D gene (6 bases). The CDR3 is made up of 14 amino acids. Per germline, CDR1 MNHEY and CDR2 SVGAGI. V was shortened by 2 bases and J by 5 bases, with 11 bases between the two germline ends. Here the CDR3 reads CASSYVGEEDTQYF. The CDR3 DNA follows: TGTGCCAGCAGTTACGTGGGGGAGGAAGATACGCAGTATTTT.

The chain carries TRBV4-3 and TRBJ1-4; 7 bases fit TRBD1. This CDR3 contains 16 residues. Germline V lookup: CDR1 LGHNA, CDR2 YSLEER. The J segment lost 3 bases and the V segment lost 4 bases, leaving 8 bases of the junction unmatched. CDR3 in DNA: TGCGCCAGCAGCCGGGCCGCTCAGGGGGCTAATGAAAAACTGTTTTTT. Translated: CASSRAAQGANEKLFF.

The rearrangement joins TRBV7-2 to TRBJ2-7, with D possibly called TRBD1 or TRBD2 (7 bases each). Looked up from germline, CDR1 is SGHTA and CDR2 is FQGNSA. V was pared by 5 bases and J by 2 bases, with 16 bases between. The CDR3 loop spans 15 amino acids. CDR3 protein: CASSEGAGAPYEQYF. DNA of the CDR3: TGTGCCAGCAGCGAGGGGGCGGGGGCACCCTACGAGCAGTACTTC.